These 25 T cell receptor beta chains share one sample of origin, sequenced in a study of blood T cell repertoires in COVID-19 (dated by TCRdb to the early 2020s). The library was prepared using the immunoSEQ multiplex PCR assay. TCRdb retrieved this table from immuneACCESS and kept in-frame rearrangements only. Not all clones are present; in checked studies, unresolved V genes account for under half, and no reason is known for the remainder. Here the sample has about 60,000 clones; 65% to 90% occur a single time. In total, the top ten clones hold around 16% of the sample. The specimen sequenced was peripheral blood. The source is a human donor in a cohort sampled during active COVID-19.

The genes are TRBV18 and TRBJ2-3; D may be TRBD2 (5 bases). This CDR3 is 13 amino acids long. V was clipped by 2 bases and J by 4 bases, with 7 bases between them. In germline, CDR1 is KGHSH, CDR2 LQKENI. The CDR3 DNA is TGTGCCAGCTCACCAAGGGAGCCAGATACGCAGTATTTT. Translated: CASSPREPDTQYF.

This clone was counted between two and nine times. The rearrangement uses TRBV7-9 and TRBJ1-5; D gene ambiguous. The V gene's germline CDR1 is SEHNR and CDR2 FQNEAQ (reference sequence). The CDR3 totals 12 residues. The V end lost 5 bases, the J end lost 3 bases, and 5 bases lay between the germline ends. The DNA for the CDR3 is TGTGCCAGCAGCCGGGACAATCAGCCCCAGCATTTT. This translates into CASSRDNQPQHF. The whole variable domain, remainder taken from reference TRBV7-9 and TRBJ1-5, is DTGVSQNPRHKITKRGQNVTFRCDPISEHNRLYWYRQTLGQGPEFLTYFQNEAQLEKSRLLSDRFSAERPKGSFSTLEIQRTEQGDSAMYLCASSRDNQPQHFGDGTRLSIL.

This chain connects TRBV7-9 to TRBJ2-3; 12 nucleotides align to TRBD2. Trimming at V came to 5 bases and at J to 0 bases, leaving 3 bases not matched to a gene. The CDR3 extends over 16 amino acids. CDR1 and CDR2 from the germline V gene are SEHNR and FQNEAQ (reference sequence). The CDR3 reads CASSILAGGSTDTQYF. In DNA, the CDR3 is TGTGCCAGCAGCATACTAGCGGGGGGAAGCACAGATACGCAGTATTTT.

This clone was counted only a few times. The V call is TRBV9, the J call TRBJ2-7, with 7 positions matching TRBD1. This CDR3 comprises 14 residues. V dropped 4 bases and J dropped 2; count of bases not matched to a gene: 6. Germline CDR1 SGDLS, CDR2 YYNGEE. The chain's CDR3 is CASSPWGTAYEQYF. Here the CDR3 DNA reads TGTGCCAGCAGCCCCTGGGGGACAGCCTACGAGCAGTACTTC.

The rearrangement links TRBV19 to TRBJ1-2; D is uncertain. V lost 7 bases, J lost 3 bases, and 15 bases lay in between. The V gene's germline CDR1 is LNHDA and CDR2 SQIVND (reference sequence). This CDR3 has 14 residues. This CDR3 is CASTWRSYDYGYTF. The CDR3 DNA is TGTGCCAGTACTTGGCGGAGTTACGACTATGGCTACACCTTC.

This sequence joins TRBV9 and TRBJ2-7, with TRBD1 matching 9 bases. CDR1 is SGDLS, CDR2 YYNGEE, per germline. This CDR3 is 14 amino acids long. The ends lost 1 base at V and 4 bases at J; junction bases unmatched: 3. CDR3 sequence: CASSVRDRVYEQYF. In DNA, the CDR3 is TGTGCCAGCAGCGTACGGGACAGGGTTTACGAGCAGTACTTC.

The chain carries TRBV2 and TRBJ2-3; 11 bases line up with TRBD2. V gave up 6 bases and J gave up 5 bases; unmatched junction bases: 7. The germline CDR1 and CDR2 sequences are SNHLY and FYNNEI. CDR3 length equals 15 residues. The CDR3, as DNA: TGTGCCAGCAGGGGACTAGCGGTTGATGGAGATACGCAGTATTTT. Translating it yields CASRGLAVDGDTQYF.

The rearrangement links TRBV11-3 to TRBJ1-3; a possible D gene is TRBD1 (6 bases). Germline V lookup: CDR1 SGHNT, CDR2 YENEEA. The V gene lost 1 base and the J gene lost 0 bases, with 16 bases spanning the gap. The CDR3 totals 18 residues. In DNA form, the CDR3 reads TGTGCCAGCAGCTTAGGAACCGGGACGGGACACTCTGGAAACACCATATATTTT. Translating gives CASSLGTGTGHSGNTIYF.

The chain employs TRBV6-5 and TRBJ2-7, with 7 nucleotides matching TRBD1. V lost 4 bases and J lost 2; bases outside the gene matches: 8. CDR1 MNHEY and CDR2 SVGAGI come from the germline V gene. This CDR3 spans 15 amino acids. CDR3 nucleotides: TGTGCCAGCAGTTCCTTACCGACAGGGACCTACGAGCAGTACTTC. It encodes CASSSLPTGTYEQYF.

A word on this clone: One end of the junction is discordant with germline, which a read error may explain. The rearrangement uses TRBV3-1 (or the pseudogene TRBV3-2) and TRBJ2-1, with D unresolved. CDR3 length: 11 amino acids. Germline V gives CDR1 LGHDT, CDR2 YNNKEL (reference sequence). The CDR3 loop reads CASSAAKRLVF. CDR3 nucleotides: TGTGCCAGCAGCGCGGCGAAGAGGTTGGTCTTC.

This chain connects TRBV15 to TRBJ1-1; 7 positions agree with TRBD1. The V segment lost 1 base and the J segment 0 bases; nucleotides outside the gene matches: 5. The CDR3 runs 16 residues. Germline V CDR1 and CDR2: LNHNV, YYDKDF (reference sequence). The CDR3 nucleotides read TGTGCCACCAGCAGAGGGGGACAGACCTTGAACACTGAAGCTTTCTTT. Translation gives CATSRGGQTLNTEAFF.

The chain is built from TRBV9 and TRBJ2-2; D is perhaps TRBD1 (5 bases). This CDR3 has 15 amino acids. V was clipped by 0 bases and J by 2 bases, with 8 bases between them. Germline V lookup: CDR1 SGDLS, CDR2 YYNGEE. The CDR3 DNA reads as TGTGCCAGCAGCGTAGGGACAAGTAACACCGGGGAGCTGTTTTTT. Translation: CASSVGTSNTGELFF.

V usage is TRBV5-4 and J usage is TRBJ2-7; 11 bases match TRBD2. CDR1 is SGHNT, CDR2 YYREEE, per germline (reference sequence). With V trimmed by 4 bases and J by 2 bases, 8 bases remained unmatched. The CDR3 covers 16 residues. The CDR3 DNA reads TGTGCCAGCAGCCGTGGGGGGACTAGCGGCACCTACGAGCAGTACTTC. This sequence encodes CASSRGGTSGTYEQYF.

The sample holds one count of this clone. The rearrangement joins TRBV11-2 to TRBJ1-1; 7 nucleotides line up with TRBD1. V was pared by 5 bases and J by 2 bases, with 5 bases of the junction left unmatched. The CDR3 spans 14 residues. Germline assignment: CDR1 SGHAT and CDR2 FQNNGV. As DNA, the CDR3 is TGTGCCAGCAGCCCTACAGGGGTTAACACTGAAGCTTTCTTT. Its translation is CASSPTGVNTEAFF.

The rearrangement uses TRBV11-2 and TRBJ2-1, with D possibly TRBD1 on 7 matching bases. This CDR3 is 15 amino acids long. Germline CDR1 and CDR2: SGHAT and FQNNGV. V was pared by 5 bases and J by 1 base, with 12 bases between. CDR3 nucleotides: TGTGCCAGCAGCCTTTCAGGGGGGTCCTACAATGAGCAGTTCTTC. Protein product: CASSLSGGSYNEQFF.

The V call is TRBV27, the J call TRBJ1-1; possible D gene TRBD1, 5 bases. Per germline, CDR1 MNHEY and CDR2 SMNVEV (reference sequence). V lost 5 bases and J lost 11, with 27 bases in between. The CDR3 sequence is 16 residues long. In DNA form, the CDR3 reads TGTGCCAGCAGTCTTCTAACAAGGGCCAGGGAATTTCGGGCTTTCTTT. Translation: CASSLLTRAREFRAFF.

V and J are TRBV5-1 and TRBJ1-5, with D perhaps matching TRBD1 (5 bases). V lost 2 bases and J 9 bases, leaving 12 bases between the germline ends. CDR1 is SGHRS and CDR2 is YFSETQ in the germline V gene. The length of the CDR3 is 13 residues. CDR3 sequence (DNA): TGCGCCAGCAGCTTCAGGGTTTCGGGGCCCCAGCATTTT. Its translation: CASSFRVSGPQHF.

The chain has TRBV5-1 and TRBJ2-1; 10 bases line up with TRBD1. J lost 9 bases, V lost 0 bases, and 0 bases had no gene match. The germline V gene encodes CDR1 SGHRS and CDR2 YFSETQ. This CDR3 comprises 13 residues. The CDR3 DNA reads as TGCGCCAGCAGCTTGGGGGACAGGGGTGAGCAGTTCTTC. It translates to CASSLGDRGEQFF.

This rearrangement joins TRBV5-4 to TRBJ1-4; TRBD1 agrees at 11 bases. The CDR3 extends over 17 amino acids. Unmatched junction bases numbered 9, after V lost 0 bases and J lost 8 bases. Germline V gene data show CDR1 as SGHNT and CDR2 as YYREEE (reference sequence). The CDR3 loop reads CASSLGTGGGTPEKLFF. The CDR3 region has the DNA TGTGCCAGCAGCTTGGGGACAGGGGGCGGCACGCCGGAAAAACTGTTTTTT. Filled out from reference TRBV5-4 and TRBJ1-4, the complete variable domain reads ETGVTQSPTHLIKTRGQQVTLRCSSQSGHNTVSWYQQALGQGPQFIFQYYREEENGRGNFPPRFSGLQFPNYSSELNVNALELDDSALYLCASSLGTGGGTPEKLFFGSGTQLSVL.

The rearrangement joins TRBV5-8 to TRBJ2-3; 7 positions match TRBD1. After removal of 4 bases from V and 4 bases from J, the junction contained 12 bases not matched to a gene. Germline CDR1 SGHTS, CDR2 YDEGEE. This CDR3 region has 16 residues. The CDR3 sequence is CASSPGTEGQADTQYF. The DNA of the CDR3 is TGTGCCAGCAGCCCGGGGACAGAGGGCCAGGCAGATACGCAGTATTTT.

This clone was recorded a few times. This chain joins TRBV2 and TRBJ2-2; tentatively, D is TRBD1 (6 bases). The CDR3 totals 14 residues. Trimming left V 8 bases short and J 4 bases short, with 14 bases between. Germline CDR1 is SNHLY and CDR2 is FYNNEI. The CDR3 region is CASGWGRSTGELFF. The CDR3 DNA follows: TGTGCCAGCGGATGGGGGCGTAGCACCGGGGAGCTGTTTTTT.

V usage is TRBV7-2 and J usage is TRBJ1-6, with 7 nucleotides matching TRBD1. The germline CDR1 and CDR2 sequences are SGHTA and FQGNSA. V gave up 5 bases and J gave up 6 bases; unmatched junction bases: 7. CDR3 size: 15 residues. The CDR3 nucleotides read TGTGCCAGCAGCCCGTGGGACAGACCTAATTCACCCCTCCACTTT. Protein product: CASSPWDRPNSPLHF.

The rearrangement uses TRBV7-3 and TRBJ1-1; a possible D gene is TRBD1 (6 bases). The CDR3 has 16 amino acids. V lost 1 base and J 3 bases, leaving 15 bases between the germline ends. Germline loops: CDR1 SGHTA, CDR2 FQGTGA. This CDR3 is CASSLNGAGVDTEAFF. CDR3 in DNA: TGTGCCAGCAGCTTAAACGGGGCAGGGGTCGACACTGAAGCTTTCTTT.

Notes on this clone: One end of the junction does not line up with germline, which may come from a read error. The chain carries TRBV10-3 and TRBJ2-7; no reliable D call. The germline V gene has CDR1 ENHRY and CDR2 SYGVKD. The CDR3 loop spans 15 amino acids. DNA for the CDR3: TGTGCCACCAGTGAGTCTGACGTAGCTTCCTACGAGCAGTACTTC. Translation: CATSESDVASYEQYF.

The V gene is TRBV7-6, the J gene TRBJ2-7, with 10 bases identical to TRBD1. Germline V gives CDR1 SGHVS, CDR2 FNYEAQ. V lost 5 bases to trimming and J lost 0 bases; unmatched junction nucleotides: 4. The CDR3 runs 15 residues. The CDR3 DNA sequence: TGTGCCAGCAGCCCCCGACAGGGGGCCTCCTACGAGCAGTACTTC. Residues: CASSPRQGASYEQYF.